The sequence of this T cell receptor (beta chain) was determined in a study of T-cell memory formation after mild COVID-19. There are a few counts of this clonotype. The antigen is unknown. TCRdb analysed the 5' RACE reads with MiXCR anew, one entry per CDR3 protein. The sample consists of about 430,000 distinct CDR3 sequences, 20% to 30% of them appearing once. Study results and limitations: The finding that pre-infection memory included some responding clones suggested that cross-reactive memory joined.

There are 18 residues in the CDR3. Trimming removed 5 bases at V and 4 bases at J, with 27 bases between. Germline V lookup: CDR1 SGHVS, CDR2 FQNEAQ. J is TRBJ2-7 and V is TRBV7-8, with D perhaps TRBD2 (5 bases). Sequencing input: PBMCs or a T cell subset sorted from them (not recorded which). This receptor was obtained from an adult woman who had mild COVID-19 (a few samples of this study predate the infection). Cell type and time point are not known. The CDR3 loop is CASSREGEETYLFYEQYF. DNA for the CDR3: TGTGCCAGCAGCCGGGAAGGCGAGGAAACCTATCTATTTTACGAGCAGTACTTC. The full variable domain, its missing parts supplied by reference TRBV7-8 and TRBJ2-7, is GAGVSQSPRYKVAKRGQDVALRCDPISGHVSLFWYQQALGQGPEFLTYFQNEAQLDKSGLPSDRFFAERPEGSVSTLKIQRTQQEDSAVYLCASSREGEETYLFYEQYFGPGTRLTVT.